These 21 T cell receptor beta chains were sequenced from one sample in a study of early T cells in non-severe SARS-CoV-2 infection. TCRdb called the 5' RACE reads again in MiXCR, with one record for every CDR3 protein. The top ten clones hold under 1.5% of a sample with tens of thousands of distinct CDR3 sequences, approximately 14% of them seen once. The sequencing input was whole blood. The receptor set was obtained from an adult who was a healthcare worker with PCR-confirmed SARS-CoV-2 infection or an uninfected control (not recorded which).

The genes are TRBV5-5 and TRBJ1-2, with no clear D. Trimming removed 3 bases from V and 1 base from J, with 10 bases in between. Looked up from germline, CDR1 is SGHKS and CDR2 is YYEKEE (reference sequence). The CDR3 loop spans 14 amino acids. The CDR3 here is CASSSQPRNYGYTF. CDR3 sequence (DNA): TGTGCCAGCAGCTCTCAGCCCCGTAACTATGGCTACACCTTC.

This clonotype has a count of ten or more. This sequence joins TRBV29-1 and TRBJ2-7; the D gene is possibly TRBD1 (5 bases). V was trimmed by 5 bases and J by 6 bases, leaving 11 bases between them. Germline V gene sequence: CDR1 SQVTM, CDR2 ANQGSEA. The CDR3 spans 11 residues. CDR3 DNA sequence: TGCAGCGTTTGGGCAGGGTCCGAGCAGTACTTC. Translated, it gives CSVWAGSEQYF.

This sequence joins TRBV7-6 and TRBJ2-7, with a tentative D call TRBD1 (6 bases). V lost 4 bases and J 3 bases, leaving 16 bases between the germline ends. Germline lookup yields CDR1 SGHVS and CDR2 FNYEAQ. This CDR3 comprises 15 residues. In DNA, the CDR3 is TGTGCCAGCAGCTCGGCGCCGGGACACGGCTACGAGCAGTACTTC. Translating gives CASSSAPGHGYEQYF.

In this sample, this clonotype turned up a few times. This chain connects TRBV12-3 or TRBV12-4 to TRBJ2-3; 12 nucleotides align to TRBD2. CDR3 length: 17 amino acids. J was trimmed by 4 bases and V by 6 bases; bases with no gene match: 11. The CDR3 sequence is CASSLAGGAGLADTQYF. The DNA of the CDR3 is TGTGCCAGCAGCCTAGCGGGGGGGGCCGGCCTCGCAGATACGCAGTATTTT.

In this sample, this clonotype turned up a few times. The V gene is TRBV18, the J gene TRBJ2-7; D unclear. Germline assignment: CDR1 KGHSH and CDR2 LQKENI. V dropped 4 bases and J dropped 3 bases, with 7 bases sitting between them. This CDR3 has 12 amino acids. This CDR3 reads CASSLSDYEQYF. In DNA form, the CDR3 reads TGTGCCAGCTCACTGAGCGACTACGAGCAGTACTTC. The whole variable domain, remainder taken from reference TRBV18 and TRBJ2-7, is NAGVMQNPRHLVRRRGQEARLRCSPMKGHSHVYWYRQLPEEGLKFMVYLQKENIIDESGMPKERFSAEFPKEGPSILRIQQVVRGDSAAYFCASSLSDYEQYFGPGTRLTVT.

The table lists this clonotype with a few counts. This rearrangement joins TRBV29-1 to TRBJ2-7; a possible D gene is TRBD2 (5 bases). The V gene's germline CDR1 is SQVTM and CDR2 ANQGSEA. V was pared by 2 bases and J by 5 bases, with 7 bases between. The CDR3 covers 11 residues. The CDR3 loop reads CSVELADEQYF. CDR3 in DNA: TGCAGCGTTGAACTAGCCGACGAGCAGTACTTC.

The rearrangement uses TRBV5-6 and TRBJ1-2; D is perhaps TRBD1 (5 bases). V was pared by 3 bases and J by 4 bases, with 25 bases between. This CDR3 is built from 18 residues. Germline V gene sequence: CDR1 SGHDT, CDR2 YYEEEE. CDR3 coding DNA: TGTGCCAGCAGCTGGACAACTACAGGCTGGCAGCCCTCCTATGGCTACACCTTC. It specifies CASSWTTTGWQPSYGYTF.

Ten or more counts support this clonotype. The chain couples TRBV12-3 or TRBV12-4 to TRBJ1-1; D uncertain. This CDR3 spans 12 amino acids. Trimming removed 2 bases at V and 8 bases at J, with 9 bases between. The CDR3 reads CASSLLWGEAFF. The DNA for the CDR3 is TGTGCCAGCAGTTTATTGTGGGGAGAAGCTTTCTTT.

The chain combines TRBV19 with TRBJ1-1, with 8 bases lining up with TRBD1. V lost 5 bases to trimming and J lost 4 bases; unmatched junction nucleotides: 9. The length of the CDR3 is 15 residues. Germline V gene lookup returns CDR1 LNHDA and CDR2 SQIVND (reference sequence). CDR3 sequence reads: CASSANRGAATEAFF. CDR3 sequence (DNA): TGTGCCAGTAGTGCGAACAGGGGGGCAGCCACTGAAGCTTTCTTT.

The table lists this clonotype with many counts. The V call is TRBV5-4, the J call TRBJ1-1; D possibly corresponds to TRBD1 (5 bases). Trimming removed 0 bases at V and 6 bases at J, with 9 bases between. Germline loops: CDR1 SGHNT, CDR2 YYREEE (reference sequence). CDR3 length equals 13 residues. DNA for the CDR3: TGTGCCAGCAGCTTGGGGGGGAGGGCTGAAGCTTTCTTT. Translated: CASSLGGRAEAFF.

The rearrangement joins TRBV6-2 or TRBV6-3 to TRBJ1-5; 8 bases match TRBD1. The germline gives CDR1 MNHEY, CDR2 SVGEGT. The J segment lost 4 bases and the V segment lost 8 bases, leaving 10 bases of the junction unmatched. This CDR3 is built from 15 residues. CDR3 DNA: TGTGCCAGCGGGACTTGGACAGGGACGAATCAGCCCCAGCATTTT. This sequence encodes CASGTWTGTNQPQHF.

This clonotype was detected many times. This rearrangement joins TRBV2 to TRBJ1-2; no clear D. Trimming stripped 6 bases from V and 8 bases from J, with 13 bases between. This CDR3 comprises 12 residues. Per the germline V gene, CDR1 is SNHLY and CDR2 is FYNNEI. CDR3 sequence reads: CASRGNSWGYTF. In DNA form, the CDR3 reads TGTGCCAGCAGGGGGAATTCTTGGGGCTACACCTTC.

The J gene is TRBJ2-7, the V gene TRBV7-2, with 11 bases fitting TRBD1. The J segment lost 6 bases and the V segment lost 1 base, leaving 11 bases of the junction unmatched. The CDR3 sequence is 17 residues long. In germline, CDR1 is SGHTA, CDR2 FQGNSA. The CDR3 reads CASSLVRLDRGQGEQYF. The CDR3 DNA follows: TGTGCCAGCAGCTTAGTAAGGCTGGACAGGGGGCAAGGCGAGCAGTACTTC.

This clonotype was detected only a few times. The J gene is TRBJ2-1, the V gene TRBV30; 10 bases agree with TRBD1. The CDR3 contains 13 residues. Losses at the gene ends were 1 base for V and 6 bases for J; bases not matched to a gene: 0. The V gene's germline CDR1 is GTSNPN and CDR2 SVGIG (reference sequence). Here the CDR3 DNA reads TGTGCCTGGAGTGGGGACAGGGGCAATGAGCAGTTCTTC. It is translated as CAWSGDRGNEQFF.

The genes are TRBV7-6 and TRBJ2-7, with D possibly matching TRBD2 (5 bases). The V end was cut by 5 bases, the J end by 3 bases, with 14 bases between. The CDR3 contains 14 residues. Germline CDR1 is SGHVS and CDR2 is FNYEAQ. CDR3 sequence: CASSPGEYHYEQYF. The CDR3, as DNA: TGTGCCAGCAGCCCTGGGGAGTACCACTACGAGCAGTACTTC.

This clonotype was seen at least ten times. The gene calls are TRBV6-2 or TRBV6-3 and TRBJ1-4, with a possible D match to TRBD1 (5 bases). There are 14 residues in the CDR3. Trimming took off 4 bases at V and 3 bases at J, with 9 bases between the two ends. Germline CDR1 and CDR2: MNHEY and SVGEGT. The CDR3 nucleotides read TGTGCCAGCAGTTCACAGGATGCTAATGAAAAACTGTTTTTT. Amino acid sequence: CASSSQDANEKLFF.

This clonotype was seen a handful of times. The chain combines TRBV7-2 with TRBJ2-2; D ambiguous. Between the trimmed V and J ends, which lost 2 bases and 6 bases, there was a span of 10 bases. The V gene's germline CDR1 is SGHTA and CDR2 FQGNSA. The CDR3 spans 14 residues. This CDR3 is CASSLQALAGELFF. CDR3 bases: TGTGCCAGCAGCTTACAAGCGTTAGCCGGGGAGCTGTTTTTT.

This clonotype has ten or more counts. The genes are TRBV12-3 or TRBV12-4 and TRBJ2-2; maybe TRBD2 (5 bases). Trimming took 1 base from V and 6 from J, leaving 9 bases between them. The CDR3 is 14 residues long. CDR3 region: CASSLGRTAGELFF. The CDR3 DNA follows: TGTGCCAGCAGTTTAGGAAGGACTGCCGGGGAGCTGTTTTTT.

This clonotype appeared a few times. The chain joins TRBV11-2 to TRBJ1-1, with TRBD1 matching 7 bases. The V and J ends lost 4 bases and 5 bases, in that order; junction bases with no gene match: 4. The germline gives CDR1 SGHAT, CDR2 FQNNGV. The CDR3 has 13 amino acids. CDR3 loop: CASSSQGRTEAFF. CDR3 DNA: TGTGCCAGCAGCTCACAGGGGAGAACTGAAGCTTTCTTT.

This clonotype was recorded many times. The chain uses TRBV29-1 and TRBJ1-1; D not certain. Germline CDR1 is SQVTM and CDR2 is ANQGSEA. V was shortened by 6 bases and J by 1 base, with 12 bases between the two germline ends. The CDR3 contains 13 residues. CDR3 sequence reads: CSVRTDGNTEAFF. For the CDR3, the DNA is TGCAGCGTGCGAACCGACGGGAACACTGAAGCTTTCTTT.

The sample holds many counts of this clonotype. J is TRBJ1-2 and V is TRBV13; TRBD1 agrees at 7 bases. The germline CDR1 and CDR2 sequences are PRHDT and FYEKMQ (reference sequence). This CDR3 has 14 residues. V lost 5 bases to trimming and J lost 4 bases; unmatched junction nucleotides: 7. The CDR3 here is CASSIGQVVYGYTF. Written as DNA, the CDR3 is TGTGCCAGCAGCATCGGACAGGTAGTCTATGGCTACACCTTC. The full variable domain, completed using reference TRBV13 and TRBJ1-2, is AAGVIQSPRHLIKEKRETATLKCYPIPRHDTVYWYQQGPGQDPQFLISFYEKMQSDKGSIPDRFSAQQFSDYHSELNMSSLELGDSALYFCASSIGQVVYGYTFGSGTRLTVV.